The 20 T cell receptor beta chains in this list originate from one sample, sequenced in a study of Ad26.COV2.S vaccination and SARS-CoV-2 variants. Indicated treatment: roughly 19 received Ad26.COV2.S at low or high dose, single or two shots; 5 received placebo; per-sample allocation not given. Samples analyzed were those drawn on day 63 after the first vaccine or placebo injection. Assay: immunoSEQ multiplex PCR; the TCRdb copy retains only in-frame clones and omits some. The profile covers approximately 460,000 clones, with 70% to 90% appearing a single time and around 1.6% taken by the ten largest. Here the sequenced sample was peripheral blood, taken in a trial of Ad26.COV2.S vaccine versus placebo. These receptors all come from a person aged 18 to 59 who received the Ad26.COV2.S COVID-19 vaccine or a placebo.

This clone was counted only a few times. The chain carries TRBV6-5 and TRBJ2-1, with D perhaps matching TRBD2 (6 bases). The CDR3 length is 14 residues. Per the germline V gene, CDR1 is MNHEY and CDR2 is SVGAGI. With 7 bases removed from V and 0 bases from J, the gap between germline ends came to 10 bases. In DNA, the CDR3 is TGTGCCAGCAACGGGGGAGCCTCCTACAATGAGCAGTTCTTC. Its translation: CASNGGASYNEQFF.

The chain carries TRBV3-1 (or the pseudogene TRBV3-2) and TRBJ1-4, with D possibly TRBD1 on 5 matching bases. Between the trimmed V and J ends, which lost 1 base and 8 bases, there was a span of 17 bases. This CDR3 has 16 residues. The germline V gene encodes CDR1 LGHDT and CDR2 YNNKEL (reference sequence). The CDR3 spells CASSQGGRRGGEKLFF. DNA of the CDR3: TGTGCCAGCAGCCAAGGGGGGAGAAGAGGAGGAGAAAAACTGTTTTTT.

V is TRBV6-5 and J is TRBJ1-5, with TRBD1 identical over 7 bases. The CDR3 has 15 residues. Trimming at V came to 6 bases and at J to 6 bases, leaving 11 bases not matched to a gene. Per the germline V gene, CDR1 is MNHEY and CDR2 is SVGAGI. This chain's CDR3 is CASRKTPGGIQPQHF. The CDR3 nucleotides are TGTGCCAGCAGAAAAACCCCAGGGGGTATTCAGCCCCAGCATTTT.

The V gene is TRBV29-1, the J gene TRBJ2-3; 12 nucleotides match TRBD1. This CDR3 spans 17 amino acids. J lost 4 bases, V lost 7 bases, and 15 bases had no gene match. The V gene's germline CDR1 is SQVTM and CDR2 ANQGSEA. DNA for the CDR3: TGCAGCGCTAAGACCTTCCGGGACAGGGGGCAAGCAGATACGCAGTATTTT. It is translated as CSAKTFRDRGQADTQYF.

The genes are TRBV27 and TRBJ2-1; 7 positions match TRBD2. The germline V gene encodes CDR1 MNHEY and CDR2 SMNVEV (reference sequence). The V and J ends lost 5 bases and 7 bases, in that order; junction bases with no gene match: 14. The CDR3 runs 16 residues. The CDR3 nucleotides read TGTGCCAGCAGTCCCACGGGGGGTGGTTGGGAGAATGAGCAGTTCTTC. Its protein product is CASSPTGGGWENEQFF.

This clone was counted between two and nine times. The chain recombines TRBV4-1 with TRBJ1-1; a weak D match, TRBD1 (5 bases). V lost 0 bases to trimming and J lost 4 bases, with 12 bases between them. The germline V gene has CDR1 MGHRA and CDR2 YSYEKL. The CDR3 runs to 15 residues. The CDR3 nucleotides are TGCGCCAGCAGCCAAGAGGCAGGGAGGACCACTGAAGCTTTCTTT. It is translated as CASSQEAGRTTEAFF.

The chain couples TRBV15 to TRBJ2-7, with 9 bases aligning to TRBD2. CDR1 and CDR2 (germline): LNHNV, YYDKDF (reference sequence). V lost 5 bases, J lost 1 base, and 6 bases stayed unmatched. The CDR3 has 15 amino acids. The CDR3 sequence is CATSAYSGSSYEQYF. The CDR3, as DNA: TGTGCCACCAGCGCCTATAGCGGGAGTTCCTACGAGCAGTACTTC.

There are a few counts of this clone. The chain combines TRBV11-2 with TRBJ1-5; tentatively, D is TRBD1 (5 bases). CDR1 is SGHAT, CDR2 FQNNGV, per germline. Trimming shortened V by 3 bases and J by 5 bases, and 14 bases separated the two germline ends. The CDR3 runs to 15 residues. CDR3 sequence (DNA): TGTGCCAGCAGCTTGCGGTTCGGGGCGGATCAGCCCCAGCATTTT. Translation gives CASSLRFGADQPQHF.

On this clone: This sample includes further DNA sequences coding for the same CDR3. This chain joins TRBV10-1 and TRBJ1-1; no firm D call. The V gene's germline CDR1 is WNHNN and CDR2 SYGVQD (reference sequence). The V gene lost 0 bases and the J gene lost 1 base, with 3 bases spanning the gap. The CDR3 totals 13 residues. CDR3 nucleotide sequence: TGCGCCAGCAGTGAGTCTTCGAACACTGAAGCTTTCTTT. Translation gives CASSESSNTEAFF.

The chain joins TRBV5-1 to TRBJ1-2, with D possibly TRBD1 on 5 matching bases. The germline gives CDR1 SGHRS, CDR2 YFSETQ. V was trimmed by 4 bases and J by 2 bases, leaving 15 bases between them. The CDR3 loop spans 15 amino acids. The CDR3 coding sequence is TGCGCCAGCAGCCCGAGAGTGGACAAAAACTATGGCTACACCTTC. This sequence encodes CASSPRVDKNYGYTF.

V is TRBV5-4 and J is TRBJ2-1; 7 positions match TRBD2. The CDR3 runs to 15 residues. Germline assignment: CDR1 SGHNT and CDR2 YYREEE (reference sequence). V shed 2 bases, J shed 3 bases, and the junction held 5 bases outside the gene matches. The CDR3 spells CASSFRRGNYNEQFF. The CDR3 DNA is TGTGCCAGCAGCTTTAGGCGGGGGAACTACAATGAGCAGTTCTTC.

V usage is TRBV30 and J usage is TRBJ2-7; D is unresolved. The germline V and J ends were trimmed by 1 base and 1 base, with 17 bases remaining between them. The CDR3 is 16 amino acids. Germline-derived CDR1 and CDR2 are GTSNPN and SVGIG (reference sequence). The CDR3 coding sequence is TGTGCCTGGAGTGAGCCCCTGGGTCGTTTTTCCTACGAGCAGTACTTC. This gives the protein CAWSEPLGRFSYEQYF.

This chain joins TRBV10-3 and TRBJ2-1, with 11 bases fitting TRBD2. Per germline, CDR1 ENHRY and CDR2 SYGVKD. The CDR3 length is 17 residues. Germline trimming cut 0 bases from V and 7 bases from J; bases unmatched to any gene: 8. The DNA of the CDR3 is TGTGCCATCAGTGAGTCGGTATTAGCGGGAGGGCAGAATGAGCAGTTCTTC. Translating gives CAISESVLAGGQNEQFF.

This chain uses TRBV5-1 with TRBJ2-7; a weak D match, TRBD1 (5 bases). The CDR3 runs 13 residues. Germline V CDR1 and CDR2: SGHRS, YFSETQ. Trimming took off 4 bases at V and 3 bases at J, with 11 bases between the two ends. The CDR3 loop is CASSPITGYEQYF. CDR3 sequence (DNA): TGCGCCAGCAGCCCGATAACAGGCTACGAGCAGTACTTC.

The chain couples TRBV5-1 to TRBJ1-1, with D maybe TRBD1 (6 bases). V shed 2 bases and J shed 2 bases, with 13 bases lying between them. The CDR3 totals 15 residues. Germline V gives CDR1 SGHRS, CDR2 YFSETQ. The CDR3 loop reads CASSFGGSLNTEAFF. The CDR3, as DNA: TGCGCCAGCAGCTTTGGGGGCAGCCTTAACACTGAAGCTTTCTTT. Together with reference TRBV5-1 and TRBJ1-1, the CDR3 gives the full variable domain: KAGVTQTPRYLIKTRGQQVTLSCSPISGHRSVSWYQQTPGQGLQFLFEYFSETQRNKGNFPGRFSGRQFSNSRSEMNVSTLELGDSALYLCASSFGGSLNTEAFFGQGTRLTVV.

This rearrangement joins TRBV28 to TRBJ2-2, with D perhaps TRBD1 (5 bases). Looked up from germline, CDR1 is MDHEN and CDR2 is SYDVKM. Trimming shortened V by 8 bases and J by 0 bases, and 16 bases separated the two germline ends. The CDR3 runs to 16 residues. The CDR3 DNA is TGTGCCAGCCTTTGGGGCTCTTCCGCGAACACCGGGGAGCTGTTTTTT. Its protein product is CASLWGSSANTGELFF.

This clone was seen a few times. The CDR3 loop is CASRPGTSGNNEQFF. For the CDR3, the DNA is TGTGCCAGCAGACCCGGGACTAGCGGAAACAATGAGCAGTTCTTC. The rearrangement links TRBV7-8 to TRBJ2-1, with TRBD2 identical over 11 bases. The length of the CDR3 is 15 residues. The V segment lost 6 bases and the J segment 5 bases; nucleotides outside the gene matches: 6. Germline V gives CDR1 SGHVS, CDR2 FQNEAQ.

This sequence joins TRBV7-2 and TRBJ1-1, with no clear D. From germline, CDR1 is SGHTA and CDR2 FQGNSA. The ends were cut back, 0 bases at V and 2 bases at J, with 7 bases in the middle. This CDR3 contains 14 residues. CDR3 coding DNA: TGTGCCAGCAGCTTAGCGGGGATCAACACTGAAGCTTTCTTT. It encodes CASSLAGINTEAFF.

V is TRBV29-1 and J is TRBJ1-1, with no clear D. This CDR3 is 14 amino acids long. Trimming removed 5 bases at V and 4 bases at J, with 17 bases between. The V gene's germline CDR1 is SQVTM and CDR2 ANQGSEA. The CDR3 bases are TGCAGCGTTTACCCAAGACGGGGAGGCACTGAAGCTTTCTTT. Its translation is CSVYPRRGGTEAFF.

The V call is TRBV25-1, the J call TRBJ1-2, with a weak D call TRBD1 (6 bases). Germline CDR1 is MGHDK and CDR2 is SYGVNS. The CDR3 contains 17 residues. Trimming removed 6 bases at V and 1 base at J, with 21 bases between. CDR3 DNA sequence: TGTGCCAGCAGCGGGGGGAAGGGGGGTATGCATAACTATGGCTACACCTTC. As protein: CASSGGKGGMHNYGYTF.